This T cell receptor beta chain was documented in a study of cytomegalovirus exposure and HLA in healthy donors. Study conclusions and caveats: A classifier reportedly called cytomegalovirus status with high sensitivity and specificity.

The V and J ends lost 4 bases and 0 bases, in that order; junction bases with no gene match: 15. Looked up from germline, CDR1 is SGHRS and CDR2 is YFSETQ. The CDR3 has 19 amino acids. In the PCR, 60 Vbeta and 13 Jbeta primers were used. Produced via immunoSEQ multiplex PCR; TCRdb's table is partial and in-frame only. The repertoire holds 130,000 or so clones, with around 87% as singletons. Turning to this clone: The antigen is unknown.

This sequence originates from a woman in her twenties or thirties in good health and CMV-seronegative. The material sequenced was PBMCs. The gene calls are TRBV5-1 and TRBJ2-7, with 11 bases that match TRBD2. The CDR3 DNA is TGCGCCAGCAGCGTCATAGCGGGAGGGCGCCGGGGTGACTCCTACGAGCAGTACTTC. Its protein product is CASSVIAGGRRGDSYEQYF.